This TCR beta chain was documented in a study of yellow fever vaccine responses in identical twins. Findings of the study overall: Twins showed a vaccine T cell response that reportedly seemed partly convergent, partly personalized.

TCRdb fed the RT-PCR reads into MiXCR, producing one record per CDR3 protein. The table includes 9,800 or so distinct CDR3 sequences, approximately 88% detected once. Concerning this clonotype itself: Its antigen is currently unknown.

Trimming cost V 4 bases and J 3 bases; bases outside gene matches: 7. CDR1 DFQATT and CDR2 SNEGSKA come from the germline V gene (reference sequence). The CDR3 length is 15 residues. The clonotype comes from a woman between 18 and 29 years old who received the yellow fever vaccine. The chain uses TRBV20-1 and TRBJ2-3; 10 nucleotides match TRBD1. This material consisted of T cells from blood (PBMCs), unsorted or a sorted subset (not recorded which), taken before or after yellow fever vaccination (not recorded which). DNA of the CDR3: TGCAGTGCTACGGACAGGGGGAAAGGGACAGATACGCAGTATTTT. The encoded protein is CSATDRGKGTDTQYF.